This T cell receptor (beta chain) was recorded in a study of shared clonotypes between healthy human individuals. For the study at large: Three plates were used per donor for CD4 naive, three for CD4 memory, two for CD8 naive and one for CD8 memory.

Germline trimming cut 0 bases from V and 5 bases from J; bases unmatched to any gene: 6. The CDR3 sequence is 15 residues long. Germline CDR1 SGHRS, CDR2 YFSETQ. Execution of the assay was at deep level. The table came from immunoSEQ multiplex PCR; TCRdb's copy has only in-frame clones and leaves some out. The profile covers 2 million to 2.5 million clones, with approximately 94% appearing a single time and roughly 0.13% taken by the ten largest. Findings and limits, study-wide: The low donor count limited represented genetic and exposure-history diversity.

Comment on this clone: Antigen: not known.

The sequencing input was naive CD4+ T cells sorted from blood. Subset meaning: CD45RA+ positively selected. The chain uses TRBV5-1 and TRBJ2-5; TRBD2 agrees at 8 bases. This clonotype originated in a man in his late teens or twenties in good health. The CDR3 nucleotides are TGCGCCAGCAGCTTGGGTAGCGGGGACGGCGAGACCCAGTACTTC. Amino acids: CASSLGSGDGETQYF.